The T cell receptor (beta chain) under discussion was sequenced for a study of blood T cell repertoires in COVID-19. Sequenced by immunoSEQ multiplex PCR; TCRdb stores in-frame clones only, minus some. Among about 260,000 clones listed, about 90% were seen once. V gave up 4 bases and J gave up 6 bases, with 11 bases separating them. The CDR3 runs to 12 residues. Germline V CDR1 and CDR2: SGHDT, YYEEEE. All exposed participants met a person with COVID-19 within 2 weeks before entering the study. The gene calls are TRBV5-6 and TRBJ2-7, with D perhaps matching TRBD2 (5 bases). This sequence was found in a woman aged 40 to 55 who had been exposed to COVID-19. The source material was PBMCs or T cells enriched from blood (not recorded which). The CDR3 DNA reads TGTGCCAGCAGCGGAACTAGTAGCGAGCAGTACGTC. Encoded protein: CASSGTSSEQYV.